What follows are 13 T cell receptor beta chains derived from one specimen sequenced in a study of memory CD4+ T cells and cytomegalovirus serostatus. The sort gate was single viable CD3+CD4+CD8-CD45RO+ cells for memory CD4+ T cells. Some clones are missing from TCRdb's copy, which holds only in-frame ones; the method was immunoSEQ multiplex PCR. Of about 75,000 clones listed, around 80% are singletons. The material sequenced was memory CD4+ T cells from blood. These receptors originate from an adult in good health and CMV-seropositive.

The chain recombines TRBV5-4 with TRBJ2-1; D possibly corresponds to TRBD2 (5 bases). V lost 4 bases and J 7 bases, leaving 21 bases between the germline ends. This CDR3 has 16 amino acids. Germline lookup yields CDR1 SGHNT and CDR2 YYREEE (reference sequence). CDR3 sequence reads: CASSLPNTEVANEQFF. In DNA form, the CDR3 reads TGTGCCAGCAGCCTTCCTAATACGGAGGTAGCAAATGAGCAGTTCTTC. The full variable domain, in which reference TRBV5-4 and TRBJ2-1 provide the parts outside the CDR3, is ETGVTQSPTHLIKTRGQQVTLRCSSQSGHNTVSWYQQALGQGPQFIFQYYREEENGRGNFPPRFSGLQFPNYSSELNVNALELDDSALYLCASSLPNTEVANEQFFGPGTRLTVL.

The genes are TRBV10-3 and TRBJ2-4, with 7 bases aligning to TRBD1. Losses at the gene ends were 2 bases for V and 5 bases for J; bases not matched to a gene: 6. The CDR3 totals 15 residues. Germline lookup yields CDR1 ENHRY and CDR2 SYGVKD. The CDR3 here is CAISERGQVENIQYF. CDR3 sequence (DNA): TGTGCCATCAGTGAGAGGGGGCAGGTGGAAAACATTCAGTACTTC.

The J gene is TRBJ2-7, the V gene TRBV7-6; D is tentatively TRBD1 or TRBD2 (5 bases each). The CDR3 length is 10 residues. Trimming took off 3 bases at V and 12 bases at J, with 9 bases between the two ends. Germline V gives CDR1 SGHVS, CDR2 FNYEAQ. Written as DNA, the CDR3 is TGTGCCAGCAGCTTGGGGGTGCGGTACGTC. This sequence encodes CASSLGVRYV.

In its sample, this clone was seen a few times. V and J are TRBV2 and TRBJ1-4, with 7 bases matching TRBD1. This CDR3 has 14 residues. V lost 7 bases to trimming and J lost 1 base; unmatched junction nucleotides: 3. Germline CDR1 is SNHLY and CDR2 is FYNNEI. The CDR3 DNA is TGTGCCAGCACCAGGGACAGAACTAATGAAAAACTGTTTTTT. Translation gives CASTRDRTNEKLFF.

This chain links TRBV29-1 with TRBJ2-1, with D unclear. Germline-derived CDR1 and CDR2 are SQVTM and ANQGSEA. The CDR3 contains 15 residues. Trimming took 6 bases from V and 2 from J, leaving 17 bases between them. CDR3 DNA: TGCAGCGTCTCCAAAGGGTGGAACACCTACAATGAGCAGTTCTTC. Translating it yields CSVSKGWNTYNEQFF.

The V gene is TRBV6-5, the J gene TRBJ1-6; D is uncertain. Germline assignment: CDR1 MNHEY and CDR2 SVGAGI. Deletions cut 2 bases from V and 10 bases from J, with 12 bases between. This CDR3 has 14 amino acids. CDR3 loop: CASSYRGLGSPLHF. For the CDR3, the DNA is TGTGCCAGCAGTTACCGGGGATTAGGATCACCCCTCCACTTT.

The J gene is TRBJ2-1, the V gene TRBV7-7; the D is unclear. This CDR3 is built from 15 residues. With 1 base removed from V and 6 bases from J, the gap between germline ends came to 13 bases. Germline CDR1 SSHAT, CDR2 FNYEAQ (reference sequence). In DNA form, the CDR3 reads TGTGCCAGCAGCTTAGATACTTGGGTTAGCAATGAGCAGTTCTTC. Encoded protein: CASSLDTWVSNEQFF.

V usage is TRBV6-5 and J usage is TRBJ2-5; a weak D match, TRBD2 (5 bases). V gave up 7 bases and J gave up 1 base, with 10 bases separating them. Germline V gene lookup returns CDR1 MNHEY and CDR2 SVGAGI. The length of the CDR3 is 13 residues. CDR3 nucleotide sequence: TGTGCCAGCAAAAAGACTACCCAAGAGACCCAGTACTTC. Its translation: CASKKTTQETQYF.

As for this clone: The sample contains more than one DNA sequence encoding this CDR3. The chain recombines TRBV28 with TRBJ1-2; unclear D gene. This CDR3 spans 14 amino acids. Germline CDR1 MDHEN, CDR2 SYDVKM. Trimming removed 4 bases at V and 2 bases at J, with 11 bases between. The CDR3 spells CASSSSPLNYGYTF. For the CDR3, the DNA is TGTGCCAGCAGTTCCTCGCCCTTAAACTATGGCTACACCTTC.

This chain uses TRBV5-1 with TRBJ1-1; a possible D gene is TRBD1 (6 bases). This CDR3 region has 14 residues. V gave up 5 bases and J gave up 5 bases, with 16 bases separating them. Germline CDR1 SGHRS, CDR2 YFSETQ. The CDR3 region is CASRRGGAVTEAFF. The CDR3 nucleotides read TGCGCCAGCAGACGAGGGGGGGCGGTAACTGAAGCTTTCTTT. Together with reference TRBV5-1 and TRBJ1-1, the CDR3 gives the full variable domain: KAGVTQTPRYLIKTRGQQVTLSCSPISGHRSVSWYQQTPGQGLQFLFEYFSETQRNKGNFPGRFSGRQFSNSRSEMNVSTLELGDSALYLCASRRGGAVTEAFFGQGTRLTVV.

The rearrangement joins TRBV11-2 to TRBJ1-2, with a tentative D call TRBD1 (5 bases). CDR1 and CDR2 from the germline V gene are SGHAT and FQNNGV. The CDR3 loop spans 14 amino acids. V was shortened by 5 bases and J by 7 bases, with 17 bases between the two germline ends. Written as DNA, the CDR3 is TGTGCCAGCAGCCCCGAGGCAGGGAGTCTTGGCTACACCTTC. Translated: CASSPEAGSLGYTF.

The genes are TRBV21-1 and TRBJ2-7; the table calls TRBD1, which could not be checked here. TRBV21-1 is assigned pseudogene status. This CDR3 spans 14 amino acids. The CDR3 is CAGRGTGGGYEQYV. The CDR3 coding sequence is TGTGCCGGGAGGGGGACAGGGGGGGGCTACGAGCAGTACGTC.

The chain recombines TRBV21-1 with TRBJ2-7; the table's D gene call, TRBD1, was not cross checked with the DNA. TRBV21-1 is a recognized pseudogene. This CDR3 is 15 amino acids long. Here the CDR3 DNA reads TGTGCCAGCAGCTTCTACGGGACAAGCACCTACGAGCAGTACGTC. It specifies CASSFYGTSTYEQYV.